The 22 T cell receptor beta chains in this list originate from one sample, sequenced in a study of blood T cell repertoires in COVID-19. Using immunoSEQ multiplex PCR, the repertoire was profiled, and TCRdb retains in-frame clones only, with some absent. The sample holds about 140,000 clones, approximately 85% seen once. What was sequenced was peripheral blood. The receptors were sampled from a man aged 50 to 59 with acute or convalescent COVID-19.

J is TRBJ1-1 and V is TRBV11-2; D unclear. Trimming pared 2 bases from V and 2 bases from J, leaving 18 bases between. Germline CDR1 is SGHAT and CDR2 is FQNNGV. The CDR3 extends over 17 amino acids. This CDR3 reads CASSLSPWREVNTEAFF. The DNA of the CDR3 is TGTGCCAGCAGCTTATCCCCCTGGCGAGAGGTAAACACTGAAGCTTTCTTT.

V is TRBV7-8 and J is TRBJ1-1; TRBD1 aligns across 10 bases. The CDR3 has 16 residues. J gave up 6 bases and V 3 bases, and 10 bases lay outside the gene matches. The V gene's germline CDR1 is SGHVS and CDR2 FQNEAQ. Written as DNA, the CDR3 is TGTGCCAGCAGCTTCCGCGACAGGGGGCGAACGTCTGAAGCTTTCTTT. Its protein is CASSFRDRGRTSEAFF.

This clone was observed a handful of times. This chain connects TRBV30 to TRBJ1-2; a possible D gene is TRBD1 (5 bases). The CDR3 has 13 amino acids. Germline-derived CDR1 and CDR2 are GTSNPN and SVGIG (reference sequence). V lost 4 bases, J lost 3 bases, and 12 bases lay in between. CDR3 protein: CAWIGGVDYGYTF. Written as DNA, the CDR3 is TGTGCCTGGATTGGAGGGGTCGACTATGGCTACACCTTC.

This rearrangement joins TRBV7-2 to TRBJ2-1, with D maybe TRBD2 (5 bases). Between the trimmed V and J ends, which lost 3 bases and 0 bases, there was a span of 12 bases. The V gene's germline CDR1 is SGHTA and CDR2 FQGNSA. This CDR3 contains 16 residues. CDR3 DNA sequence: TGTGCCAGCAGCTTCCGGAGCGGCCCCTCCTACAATGAGCAGTTCTTC. This gives the protein CASSFRSGPSYNEQFF.

CDR3 nucleotide sequence: TGTGCCAGCAGCTTAAACAGGGCAGCCGGGGAGCTGTTTTTT. Encoded protein: CASSLNRAAGELFF. This rearrangement joins TRBV7-3 to TRBJ2-2; tentative D call: TRBD1 (6 bases). Trimming shortened V by 1 base and J by 6 bases, and 9 bases separated the two germline ends. The length of the CDR3 is 14 residues. Germline V gene data show CDR1 as SGHTA and CDR2 as FQGTGA.

The chain combines TRBV7-3 with TRBJ1-1, with TRBD1 matching over 10 bases. CDR1 and CDR2 (germline): SGHTA, FQGTGA. V lost 6 bases to trimming and J lost 5 bases; unmatched junction nucleotides: 6. CDR3 size: 14 residues. CDR3: CASRADRGLTEAFF. CDR3 DNA: TGTGCCAGCAGAGCCGACAGGGGGCTTACTGAAGCTTTCTTT.

The chain is built from TRBV15 and TRBJ1-4; 7 positions agree with TRBD1. CDR1 is LNHNV, CDR2 YYDKDF, per germline (reference sequence). V dropped 3 bases and J dropped 11; count of bases not matched to a gene: 9. CDR3 length: 14 amino acids. The CDR3 nucleotides are TGTGCCACCAGCAGTCGGGACAGTTTACGGAAACTGTTTTTT. This translates into CATSSRDSLRKLFF. Based on the CDR3 plus reference TRBV15 and TRBJ1-4, the full variable domain is DAMVIQNPRYQVTQFGKPVTLSCSQTLNHNVMYWYQQKSSQAPKLLFHYYDKDFNNEADTPDNFQSRRPNTSFCFLDIRSPGLGDTAMYLCATSSRDSLRKLFFGSGTQLSVL.

This sequence joins TRBV5-1 and TRBJ1-1; D ambiguous. Germline-derived CDR1 and CDR2 are SGHRS and YFSETQ. This CDR3 comprises 13 residues. V dropped 0 bases and J dropped 5 bases, with 8 bases sitting between them. The chain's CDR3 is CASSLDAQTEAFF. The CDR3 DNA is TGCGCCAGCAGCTTGGATGCGCAAACTGAAGCTTTCTTT.

This clone was seen a single time. This chain links TRBV12-5 with TRBJ2-7; no reliable D call. The V end lost 8 bases, the J end lost 3 bases, and 14 bases lay between the germline ends. The germline gives CDR1 LGHNT, CDR2 FRNRAP. CDR3 size: 13 residues. CDR3 DNA sequence: TGTGCTAGTTTAACCGCAGGCTACTACGAGCAGTACTTC. Translation: CASLTAGYYEQYF.

The chain is built from TRBV27 and TRBJ1-2, with D perhaps TRBD1 (6 bases). CDR3 length: 14 residues. V dropped 3 bases and J dropped 8 bases, with 16 bases sitting between them. Germline lookup yields CDR1 MNHEY and CDR2 SMNVEV (reference sequence). The CDR3 reads CASSFQGRGSGYTF. CDR3 nucleotides: TGTGCCAGCAGTTTCCAGGGAAGGGGGTCGGGCTACACCTTC.

This clone was seen just once. The V call is TRBV11-2, the J call TRBJ1-6; D is perhaps TRBD1 (6 bases). This CDR3 has 15 amino acids. Germline V CDR1 and CDR2: SGHAT, FQNNGV. The V end was cut by 1 base, the J end by 14 bases, with 18 bases between. The CDR3: CASSLVGQPAATLHF. The CDR3 nucleotides are TGTGCCAGCAGCTTAGTCGGACAGCCGGCGGCGACCCTCCACTTT. The full variable domain, with the rest looked up from reference TRBV11-2 and TRBJ1-6, is EAGVAQSPRYKIIEKRQSVAFWCNPISGHATLYWYQQILGQGPKLLIQFQNNGVVDDSQLPKDRFSAERLKGVDSTLKIQPAKLEDSAVYLCASSLVGQPAATLHFGNGTRLTVT.

This chain uses TRBV4-2 with TRBJ2-1; tentatively, D is TRBD1 (5 bases). The CDR3 consists of 16 residues. V lost 4 bases, J lost 7 bases, and 20 bases lay in between. The germline gives CDR1 LGHNA, CDR2 YNFKEQ. Here the CDR3 DNA reads TGTGCCAGCAGCCGAAGTAGTGGGCAGGGCGGTAATGAGCAGTTCTTC. This sequence encodes CASSRSSGQGGNEQFF.

The chain has TRBV6-6 and TRBJ2-3; D not resolved. Germline CDR1 is MNHNY and CDR2 is SVGAGI (reference sequence). The CDR3 covers 12 residues. Deletions cut 5 bases from V and 4 bases from J, with 7 bases between. The CDR3 loop reads CASSHRADTQYF. The CDR3 bases are TGTGCCAGCAGTCACCGGGCAGATACGCAGTATTTT.

The count of this clone is one. The chain links TRBV19 to TRBJ2-7; TRBD1 aligns across 8 bases. Germline CDR1 is LNHDA and CDR2 is SQIVND (reference sequence). Trimming at V came to 7 bases and at J to 11 bases, leaving 13 bases not matched to a gene. CDR3 length: 13 amino acids. The CDR3 nucleotides read TGTGCCAGTAACACCGGACAGGGACCTACTAAGTACTTC. Its translation: CASNTGQGPTKYF. The whole variable domain, filled in from reference TRBV19 and TRBJ2-7, reads DGGITQSPKYLFRKEGQNVTLSCEQNLNHDAMYWYRQDPGQGLRLIYYSQIVNDFQKGDIAEGYSVSREKKESFPLTVTSAQKNPTAFYLCASNTGQGPTKYFGPGTRLTVT.

This clone was detected only a few times. The chain joins TRBV5-4 to TRBJ2-7; D perhaps matches TRBD1 (5 bases). In germline, CDR1 is SGHNT, CDR2 YYREEE (reference sequence). This CDR3 is 14 amino acids long. V lost 4 bases, J lost 0 bases, and 11 bases lay in between. In DNA, the CDR3 is TGTGCCAGCAGCCGGACACCAAGCTCCTACGAGCAGTACTTC. Translation gives CASSRTPSSYEQYF.

This clone was picked up one time. The V call is TRBV29-1, the J call TRBJ1-1; D might be TRBD1 (6 bases). The V gene lost 0 bases and the J gene lost 3 bases, with 17 bases spanning the gap. From germline, CDR1 is SQVTM and CDR2 ANQGSEA. This CDR3 spans 16 amino acids. The CDR3 sequence is CSVEELGRTDYTEAFF. The DNA of the CDR3 is TGCAGCGTTGAAGAGCTTGGTAGGACAGACTACACTGAAGCTTTCTTT.

V is TRBV6-2 or TRBV6-3 and J is TRBJ2-7; 9 bases are a match to TRBD2. V lost 2 bases to trimming and J lost 2 bases; unmatched junction nucleotides: 7. Per the germline V gene, CDR1 is MNHEY and CDR2 is SVGEGT. CDR3 length: 16 residues. The CDR3 is CASSYPTAGGTYEQYF. CDR3 nucleotide sequence: TGTGCCAGCAGTTACCCGACAGCGGGGGGTACCTACGAGCAGTACTTC.

This rearrangement joins TRBV28 to TRBJ1-5; D might be TRBD1 (5 bases). The germline CDR1 and CDR2 sequences are MDHEN and SYDVKM. Trimming left V 6 bases short and J 6 bases short, with 15 bases between. There are 14 residues in the CDR3. The CDR3 DNA reads TGTGCCAGCAGCGGGGGGGAACCCGGTCAGCCCCAGCATTTT. Translation: CASSGGEPGQPQHF.

The J gene is TRBJ2-2, the V gene TRBV5-8; 8 bases line up with TRBD1. This CDR3 spans 17 amino acids. Trimming removed 2 bases from V and 3 bases from J; junction bases left unmatched: 9. Germline V gives CDR1 SGHTS, CDR2 YDEGEE. Here the CDR3 reads CASSLKQPGQDTGELFF. Here the CDR3 DNA reads TGTGCCAGCAGCTTAAAGCAACCGGGACAGGACACCGGGGAGCTGTTTTTT.

J is TRBJ2-6 and V is TRBV6-5; perhaps TRBD1 as D (5 bases). This CDR3 region has 15 residues. In germline, CDR1 is MNHEY, CDR2 SVGAGI. The V and J ends lost 6 bases and 4 bases respectively, with 13 bases between them. In DNA, the CDR3 is TGTGCCAGCAGCCTGACAGCTGCAGGGGCCAACGTCCTGACTTTC. Translation gives CASSLTAAGANVLTF.

The chain recombines TRBV11-2 with TRBJ1-6; D call uncertain. The ends were cut back, 7 bases at V and 0 bases at J, with 10 bases in the middle. CDR1 is SGHAT, CDR2 FQNNGV, per germline. The CDR3 consists of 15 residues. The CDR3 nucleotides are TGTGCCAGCAACCCCACGGGCTCCTATAATTCACCCCTCCACTTT. This translates into CASNPTGSYNSPLHF.

The V call is TRBV5-1, the J call TRBJ1-3; 7 bases are a match to TRBD1. The V and J ends lost 0 bases and 0 bases, in that order; junction bases with no gene match: 3. This CDR3 has 16 residues. The germline V gene has CDR1 SGHRS and CDR2 YFSETQ. The CDR3 DNA reads TGCGCCAGCAGCTTGGCCCCAGGGGGCTCTGGAAACACCATATATTTT. It codes for CASSLAPGGSGNTIYF.